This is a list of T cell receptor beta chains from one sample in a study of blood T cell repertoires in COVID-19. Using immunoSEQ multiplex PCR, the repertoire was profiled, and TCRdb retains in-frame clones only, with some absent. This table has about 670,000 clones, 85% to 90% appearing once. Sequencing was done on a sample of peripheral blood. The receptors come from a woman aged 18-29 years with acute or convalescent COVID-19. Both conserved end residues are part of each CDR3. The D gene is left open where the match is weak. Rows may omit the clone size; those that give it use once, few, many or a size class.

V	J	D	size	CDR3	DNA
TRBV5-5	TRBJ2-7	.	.	CASSSRGYEQYF	TGTGCCAGCAGCTCCCGGGGCTACGAGCAGTACTTC
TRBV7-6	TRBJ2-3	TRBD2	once	CASSLAWTSGVGDTQYF	TGTGCCAGCAGCTTAGCCTGGACTAGCGGGGTTGGGGATACGCAGTATTTT
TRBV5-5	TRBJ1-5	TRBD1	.	CASSLGQGLQGPQHF	TGTGCCAGCAGCTTGGGACAGGGCCTCCAAGGGCCCCAGCATTTT
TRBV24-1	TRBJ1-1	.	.	CATSDRRGNTEAFF	TGTGCCACCAGTGATCGCAGGGGGAACACTGAAGCTTTCTTT
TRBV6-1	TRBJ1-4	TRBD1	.	CASSARVSGQGGRLFF	TGTGCCAGCAGTGCCAGGGTATCAGGACAGGGGGGAAGACTGTTTTTT
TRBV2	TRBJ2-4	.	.	CASSWPGPLAKNIQYF	TGTGCCAGCAGTTGGCCAGGGCCCCTAGCCAAAAACATTCAGTACTTC
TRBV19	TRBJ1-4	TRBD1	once	CASSPPGQQVGKLFF	TGTGCCAGTAGTCCGCCGGGACAGCAAGTTGGGAAACTGTTTTTT
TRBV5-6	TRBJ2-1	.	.	CASSFGPGIHEQFF	TGTGCCAGCAGCTTCGGACCGGGGATCCATGAGCAGTTCTTC
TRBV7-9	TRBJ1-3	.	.	CASSSAGVSSGNTIYF	TGTGCCAGCAGCTCGGCAGGGGTTAGCTCTGGAAACACCATATATTTT
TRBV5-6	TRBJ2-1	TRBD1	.	CASSLVQGVFAYNEQFF	TGTGCCAGCAGCTTGGTCCAGGGGGTTTTTGCCTACAATGAGCAGTTCTTC
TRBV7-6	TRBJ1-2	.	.	CASSLLGSTYGYTF	TGTGCCAGCAGCTTATTGGGCAGTACCTATGGCTACACCTTC
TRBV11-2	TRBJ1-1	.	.	CASSSTTGRGNTEAFF	TGTGCCAGCAGCTCGACGACAGGCAGAGGAAACACTGAAGCTTTCTTT
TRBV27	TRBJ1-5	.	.	CASSLSPNRGQPQHF	TGTGCCAGCAGTTTATCACCGAACCGGGGTCAGCCCCAGCATTTT
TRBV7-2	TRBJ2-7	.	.	CASSIGGLFYEQYF	TGTGCCAGCAGCATCGGAGGACTATTCTACGAGCAGTACTTC
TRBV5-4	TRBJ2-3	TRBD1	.	CASRLGGKSTDTQYF	TGTGCCAGCAGACTAGGGGGCAAGAGCACAGATACGCAGTATTTT
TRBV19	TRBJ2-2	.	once	CASSIVGTRSRTGELFF	TGTGCCAGTAGTATTGTTGGGACAAGGTCGCGCACCGGGGAGCTGTTTTTT
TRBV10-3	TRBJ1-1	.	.	CAISGVAEAFF	TGTGCCATCAGCGGGGTCGCTGAAGCTTTCTTT
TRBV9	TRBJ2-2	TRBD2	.	CASSPRGDPKPNTGELFF	TGTGCCAGCAGCCCTCGGGGGGATCCGAAACCGAACACCGGGGAGCTGTTTTTT
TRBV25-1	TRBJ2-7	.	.	CASSGGWGQTNTYEQYF	TGTGCCAGCAGTGGCGGCTGGGGGCAGACCAATACCTACGAGCAGTACTTC
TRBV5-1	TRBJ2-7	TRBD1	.	CASSLGQGALYEQYF	TGCGCCAGCAGCTTGGGACAGGGGGCCCTCTACGAGCAGTACTTC
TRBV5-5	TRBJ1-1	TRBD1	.	CASSLADRQGTEAFF	TGTGCCAGCAGCTTGGCGGACAGACAGGGGACTGAAGCTTTCTTT
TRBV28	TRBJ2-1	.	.	CASSLGGNEQFF	TGTGCCAGCAGTTTAGGCGGGAATGAGCAGTTCTTC
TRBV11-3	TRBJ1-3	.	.	CASSLDSLESTIYF	TGTGCCAGCAGCCTGGACAGTCTCGAGAGCACCATATATTTT
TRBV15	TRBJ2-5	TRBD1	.	CATSSGTEETQYF	TGTGCCACCAGCAGCGGGACAGAAGAGACCCAGTACTTC
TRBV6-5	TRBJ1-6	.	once	CASSSPQNNSPLHF	TGTGCCAGCAGTTCCCCCCAGAACAATTCACCCCTCCACTTT
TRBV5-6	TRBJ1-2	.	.	CASSFVNDRFYGYTF	TGTGCCAGCAGCTTTGTTAATGACAGGTTCTATGGCTACACCTTC
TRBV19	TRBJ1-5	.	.	CASSSPYQGSNQPQHF	TGTGCCAGTAGTAGCCCCTATCAGGGGTCCAATCAGCCCCAGCATTTT
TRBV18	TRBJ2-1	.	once	CASSSETAFLAYNEQFF	TGTGCCAGCTCATCAGAGACAGCCTTCCTCGCCTACAATGAGCAGTTCTTC
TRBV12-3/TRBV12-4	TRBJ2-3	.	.	CASSFIDTQYF	TGTGCCAGCAGTTTCATAGATACGCAGTATTTT
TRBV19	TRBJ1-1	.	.	CASSRVRNSEAFF	TGTGCCAGTAGCCGGGTCCGGAACTCTGAAGCTTTCTTT
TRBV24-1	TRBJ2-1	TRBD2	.	CATSGSGGSYNEQFF	TGTGCCACCAGTGGTAGCGGGGGAAGCTACAATGAGCAGTTCTTC
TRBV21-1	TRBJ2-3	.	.	CASSKVIEWTYSGTDTQYF	TGTGCCAGCAGCAAAGTAATAGAATGGACTTATTCCGGAACAGATACGCAGTATTTT
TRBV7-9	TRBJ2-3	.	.	CASSSYMRALRGTDTQYF	TGTGCCAGCAGCTCTTATATGCGCGCCCTAAGAGGCACAGATACGCAGTATTTT
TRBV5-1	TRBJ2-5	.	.	CASSLVADNRETQYF	TGCGCCAGCAGCTTGGTGGCGGACAACCGGGAGACCCAGTACTTC
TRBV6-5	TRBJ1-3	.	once	CASSSQGSGNTIYF	TGTGCCAGCAGTTCTCAGGGTTCGGGAAACACCATATATTTT
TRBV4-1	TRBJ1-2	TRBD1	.	CASSQSPGRDRDYGYTF	TGCGCCAGCAGCCAATCGCCCGGCCGGGACAGGGACTATGGCTACACCTTC
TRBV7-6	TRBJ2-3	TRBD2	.	CASSLLSGGDTDTQYF	TGTGCCAGCAGCCTCTTAAGCGGGGGGGACACAGATACGCAGTATTTT
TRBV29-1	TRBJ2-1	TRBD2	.	CSVDKWASGANFNEQFF	TGCAGCGTTGACAAGTGGGCTAGCGGGGCAAATTTCAATGAGCAGTTCTTC
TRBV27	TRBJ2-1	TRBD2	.	CASTRLAGPLYNEQFF	TGTGCCAGCACCCGACTAGCGGGGCCCCTCTACAATGAGCAGTTCTTC
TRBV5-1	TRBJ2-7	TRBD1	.	CASSGPGQGMYEQYF	TGCGCCAGCAGCGGACCGGGACAGGGGATGTACGAGCAGTACTTC
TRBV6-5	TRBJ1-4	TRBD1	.	CASSYPQGGEKLFF	TGTGCCAGCAGTTACCCACAGGGGGGTGAAAAACTGTTTTTT
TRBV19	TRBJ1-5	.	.	CASSTGTGNQPQHF	TGTGCCAGTAGTACCGGGACTGGCAATCAGCCCCAGCATTTT
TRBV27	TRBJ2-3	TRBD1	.	CATKQGARTDTQYF	TGTGCCACCAAACAGGGGGCGCGGACAGATACGCAGTATTTT
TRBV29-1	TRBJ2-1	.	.	CSVERGMYYNEQFF	TGCAGCGTTGAACGAGGGATGTACTACAATGAGCAGTTCTTC
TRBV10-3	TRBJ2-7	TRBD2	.	CAISAPSGGPSYEQYF	TGTGCCATCAGCGCCCCTAGCGGGGGACCGTCCTACGAGCAGTACTTC
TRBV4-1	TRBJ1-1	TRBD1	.	CASSGTVSSMNTEAFF	TGCGCCAGCAGCGGGACAGTAAGTTCTATGAACACTGAAGCTTTCTTT
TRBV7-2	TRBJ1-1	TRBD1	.	CASSADRGSYTEAFF	TGTGCCAGCAGCGCGGACAGGGGGTCCTACACTGAAGCTTTCTTT
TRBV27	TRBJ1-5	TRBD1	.	CASSGDRYNQPQHF	TGTGCCAGCAGTGGGGACAGATACAATCAGCCCCAGCATTTT